Each of the 5 T cell receptor beta chains below was sequenced from the same sample in a study of blood T cell repertoires in COVID-19. Only in-frame clones appear in the TCRdb table, and some are missing; sequencing was by immunoSEQ multiplex PCR. Among under 45,000 clones listed, over 70% were seen once. Sequenced: peripheral blood. All receptors come from a man between 65 and 80 years old with COVID-19, enrolled during active disease.

The chain recombines TRBV28 with TRBJ1-4, with 10 bases fitting TRBD1. The CDR3 covers 15 residues. Germline trimming cut 11 bases from V and 5 bases from J; bases unmatched to any gene: 11. In germline, CDR1 is MDHEN, CDR2 SYDVKM. The CDR3: CALRRQGAPNEKLFF. The CDR3 bases are TGTGCCCTACGAAGACAGGGGGCGCCCAATGAAAAACTGTTTTTT.

In its sample, this clone was seen once. The rearrangement uses TRBV11-2 and TRBJ1-2; 9 bases match TRBD1. The CDR3 spans 14 residues. In germline, CDR1 is SGHAT, CDR2 FQNNGV. V trimming: 4 bases; J trimming: 5 bases; junction bases outside the gene matches: 5. DNA of the CDR3: TGTGCCAGCAGCTGGACAGGGGCGGCTTATGGCTACACCTTC. Its translation: CASSWTGAAYGYTF.

The chain carries TRBV30 and TRBJ2-5, with 10 nucleotides matching TRBD2. In germline, CDR1 is GTSNPN, CDR2 SVGIG (reference sequence). The CDR3 is made up of 14 amino acids. V shed 2 bases and J 4 bases; nucleotides not matched to a gene: 4. Here the CDR3 reads CAWSSGRVRETQYF. In nucleotides, the CDR3 is TGTGCCTGGAGTAGCGGGAGGGTTAGAGAGACCCAGTACTTC. Combining the CDR3 with reference TRBV30 and TRBJ2-5 gives the whole variable domain SQTIHQWPATLVQPVGSPLSLECTVEGTSNPNLYWYRQAAGRGLQLLFYSVGIGQISSEVPQNLSASRPQDRQFILSSKKLLLSDSGFYLCAWSSGRVRETQYFGPGTRLLVL.

This clone ranks as medium-sized. The J gene is TRBJ1-5, the V gene TRBV19; D may be TRBD1 (6 bases). V shed 5 bases and J shed 3 bases, with 11 bases lying between them. CDR3 length: 14 residues. Germline loops: CDR1 LNHDA, CDR2 SQIVND (reference sequence). DNA for the CDR3: TGTGCCAGTAGTCGACAGGACCTCAATCAGCCCCAGCATTTT. The encoded protein is CASSRQDLNQPQHF.

Only one count was recorded for this clone. The DNA of the CDR3 is TGTGCCAGCAGCCCCGGACTAGCGGAATTGGGAGATACGCAGTATTTT. Its translation: CASSPGLAELGDTQYF. V is TRBV9 and J is TRBJ2-3, with 10 nucleotides matching TRBD2. This CDR3 is built from 16 residues. Looked up from germline, CDR1 is SGDLS and CDR2 is YYNGEE. V trimming: 4 bases; J trimming: 5 bases; junction bases outside the gene matches: 10. The entire variable domain, with the rest obtained from reference TRBV9 and TRBJ2-3, is as follows: DSGVTQTPKHLITATGQRVTLRCSPRSGDLSVYWYQQSLDQGLQFLIQYYNGEERAKGNILERFSAQQFPDLHSELNLSSLELGDSALYFCASSPGLAELGDTQYFGPGTRLTVL.